The T cell receptor (beta chain) under discussion was sequenced for a study of long-term antiretroviral therapy in people with HIV. General study findings and limits: The study found that diversity rose after ART but stayed below transplant donor controls. Comparison with controls showed narrower CDR3 length ranges in HIV repertoires.

The sample holds one count of this clone. The antigen is unknown. V was pared by 5 bases and J by 1 base, with 4 bases of the junction left unmatched. CDR3 length: 14 amino acids. Germline CDR1 and CDR2: MNHEY and SVGAGI. They ran version v3.0 of the immunoSEQ assay at survey level. Target depth was about 35,000-50,000 T-cell genomes per sample. Here immunoSEQ multiplex PCR was the method, and the copy in TCRdb shows in-frame clones only, minus some. This table holds 20,000 to 25,000 clones, 70% to 80% found once. The sample here was unsorted PBMCs, taken 4.1 years after starting antiretroviral therapy. The V and J genes are TRBV6-5 and TRBJ2-7; 8 bases align to TRBD1. This sequence was found in a middle-aged woman with HIV. Here the CDR3 reads CASSETGVSYEQYF. The CDR3, as DNA: TGTGCCAGCAGTGAGACAGGGGTGTCCTACGAGCAGTACTTC.